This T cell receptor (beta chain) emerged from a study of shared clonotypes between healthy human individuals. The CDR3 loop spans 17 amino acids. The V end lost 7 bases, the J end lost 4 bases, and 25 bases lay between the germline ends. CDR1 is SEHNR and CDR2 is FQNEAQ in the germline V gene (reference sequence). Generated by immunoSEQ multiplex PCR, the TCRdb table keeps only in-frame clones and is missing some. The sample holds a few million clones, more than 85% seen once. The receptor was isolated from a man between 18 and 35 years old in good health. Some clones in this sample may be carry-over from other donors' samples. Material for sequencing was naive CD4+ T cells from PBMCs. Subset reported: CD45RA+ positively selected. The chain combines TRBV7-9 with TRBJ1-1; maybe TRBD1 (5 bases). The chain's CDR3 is CASTTERSHRGGTEAFF. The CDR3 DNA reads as TGTGCCAGCACCACGGAGAGATCCCACCGGGGGGGCACTGAAGCTTTCTTT.